One sample yielded the 4 T cell receptor beta chains listed below, sequenced in a study of monozygotic twins with inflammatory bowel disease. Reprocessing the 5' RACE reads, TCRdb reports a single entry for every CDR3 protein and omits DNA. This repertoire includes fewer than 200,000 distinct CDR3 sequences. The specimen sequenced was blood. These receptor sequences come from a human donor with ulcerative colitis or Crohn's disease, or a healthy co-twin of an affected twin (not recorded which).

The chain has TRBV12-3 or TRBV12-4 and TRBJ2-7; lacking DNA, the TRBD1 call made by TCRdb goes unchecked. The CDR3 extends over 16 amino acids. The CDR3: CASTPDSPKFPYEQYF.

V is TRBV5-1 and J is TRBJ2-7; the D gene TCRdb calls, TRBD1, cannot be checked with no DNA. The CDR3 runs to 13 residues. Germline V lookup: CDR1 SGHRS, CDR2 YFSETQ. The CDR3: CASSSTGPGEQYF.

The chain employs TRBV3-1 and TRBJ2-5. The CDR3 totals 13 residues. Per the germline V gene, CDR1 is LGHDT and CDR2 is YNNKEL (reference sequence). CDR3 region: CASSQDRGETQYF.

The chain couples TRBV2 to TRBJ2-7; there is no DNA to check the TCRdb D call of TRBD1. The CDR3 spans 16 residues. CDR1 and CDR2 from the germline V gene are SNHLY and FYNNEI. The CDR3 spells CASSELGRGAPHEQYF.